The next 21 T cell receptor beta chains were all read from a single sample in a study of cytomegalovirus exposure and HLA in healthy donors. Produced via immunoSEQ multiplex PCR; TCRdb's table is partial and in-frame only. Here the sample spans 150,000 or so clones, roughly 84% being singletons. Input material: PBMCs. The receptors originated from a human donor in good health.

This clone appeared a few times. The V gene is TRBV4-3, the J gene TRBJ1-4; D unclear. Germline CDR1 LGHNA, CDR2 YSLEER. Trimming removed 0 bases from V and 6 bases from J, with 14 bases in between. The CDR3 loop spans 16 amino acids. CDR3 sequence (DNA): TGCGCCAGCAGCCAAGATACTGGCAGCGGGTATGAAAAACTGTTTTTT. Its translation: CASSQDTGSGYEKLFF.

This clone was seen only once. V usage is TRBV19 and J usage is TRBJ2-3; 9 bases are a match to TRBD1. The V gene's germline CDR1 is LNHDA and CDR2 SQIVND (reference sequence). Germline trimming cut 3 bases from V and 14 bases from J; bases unmatched to any gene: 9. This CDR3 has 13 residues. CDR3 amino acids: CASSISGTGNRYF. CDR3 DNA: TGTGCCAGTAGTATTTCTGGGACAGGGAACCGGTATTTT.

This sequence joins TRBV5-1 and TRBJ2-7; 9 nucleotides align to TRBD2. The CDR3 is made up of 14 amino acids. V dropped 8 bases and J dropped 2; count of bases not matched to a gene: 8. The germline gives CDR1 SGHRS, CDR2 YFSETQ. Here the CDR3 reads CASRPGLATYEQYF. CDR3 sequence (DNA): TGCGCCAGTAGGCCGGGACTAGCCACCTACGAGCAGTACTTC.

As for this clone: Different DNA sequences within this sample yield the same CDR3. The chain is built from TRBV7-9 and TRBJ1-6; D is possibly TRBD1 (6 bases). This CDR3 has 16 amino acids. Trimming took off 1 base at V and 3 bases at J, with 10 bases between the two ends. Germline V lookup: CDR1 SEHNR, CDR2 FQNEAQ (reference sequence). Here the CDR3 reads CASSLGQGFYNSPLHF. The DNA for the CDR3 is TGTGCCAGCAGCTTAGGGCAGGGGTTCTATAATTCACCCCTCCACTTT.

The genes are TRBV5-1 and TRBJ2-2; 12 bases fit TRBD2. V lost 0 bases, J lost 7 bases, and 10 bases stayed unmatched. The CDR3 covers 18 residues. The germline CDR1 and CDR2 sequences are SGHRS and YFSETQ. The CDR3 sequence is CASSLAELAGGYGGELFF. CDR3 bases: TGCGCCAGCAGCTTGGCCGAACTAGCGGGAGGATACGGCGGGGAGCTGTTTTTT. Supplemented by reference TRBV5-1 and TRBJ2-2, the full variable domain reads KAGVTQTPRYLIKTRGQQVTLSCSPISGHRSVSWYQQTPGQGLQFLFEYFSETQRNKGNFPGRFSGRQFSNSRSEMNVSTLELGDSALYLCASSLAELAGGYGGELFFGEGSRLTVL.

The chain is built from TRBV4-1 and TRBJ1-5; tentative D call: TRBD1 (6 bases). CDR1 is MGHRA and CDR2 is YSYEKL in the germline V gene. The ends were cut back, 1 base at V and 6 bases at J, with 13 bases in the middle. The CDR3 totals 15 residues. In DNA form, the CDR3 reads TGCGCCAGCAGCCAAGTCGGGGGGGCGCGTCAGCCCCAGCATTTT. Translated: CASSQVGGARQPQHF.

The chain is built from TRBV7-2 and TRBJ1-2; no clear D gene. The CDR3 contains 12 residues. Germline CDR1 and CDR2: SGHTA and FQGNSA. The V and J ends lost 5 bases and 3 bases respectively, with 7 bases between them. CDR3 in DNA: TGTGCCAGCAGCGGCCAGGACTATGGCTACACCTTC. Protein product: CASSGQDYGYTF.

The chain is built from TRBV4-2 and TRBJ1-3; tentative D call: TRBD1 (5 bases). V gave up 0 bases and J gave up 1 base, with 10 bases separating them. This CDR3 comprises 16 residues. Looked up from germline, CDR1 is LGHNA and CDR2 is YNFKEQ. The CDR3 sequence: CASSQDRGGSGNTIYF. As DNA, the CDR3 is TGTGCCAGCAGCCAAGATAGGGGCGGTTCTGGAAACACCATATATTTT.

The rearrangement joins TRBV6-6 to TRBJ2-5, with D possibly TRBD2 on 6 matching bases. This CDR3 is built from 13 residues. Trimming took 6 bases from V and 2 from J, leaving 10 bases between them. Germline V gene lookup returns CDR1 MNHNY and CDR2 SVGAGI (reference sequence). CDR3 protein: CASSRDSQETQYF. CDR3 DNA: TGTGCCAGCAGCAGGGACTCACAAGAGACCCAGTACTTC.

This clone appeared once. The chain's CDR3 is CASSLVGSTTGEQFF. The CDR3 region has the DNA TGTGCCAGCAGCTTGGTGGGGAGCACGACAGGTGAGCAGTTCTTC. The chain links TRBV5-6 to TRBJ2-1, with a tentative D call TRBD1 (6 bases). The CDR3 runs 15 residues. The germline V gene encodes CDR1 SGHDT and CDR2 YYEEEE. V lost 0 bases, J lost 9 bases, and 16 bases lay in between.

This rearrangement joins TRBV29-1 to TRBJ2-7, with D possibly TRBD1 on 5 matching bases. V dropped 0 bases and J dropped 12 bases, with 18 bases sitting between them. There are 13 residues in the CDR3. Germline lookup yields CDR1 SQVTM and CDR2 ANQGSEA. This chain's CDR3 is CSVEDPDSASLYF. CDR3 coding DNA: TGCAGCGTTGAAGATCCCGACAGCGCATCCCTGTACTTC.

The V call is TRBV11-2, the J call TRBJ2-1; TRBD1 matches 7 bases. Germline CDR1 and CDR2: SGHAT and FQNNGV. With V trimmed by 5 bases and J by 3 bases, 7 bases remained unmatched. The CDR3 has 15 residues. The CDR3: CASSPRTGNYNEQFF. The CDR3 nucleotides are TGTGCCAGCAGCCCGCGGACAGGCAACTACAATGAGCAGTTCTTC.

The chain recombines TRBV29-1 with TRBJ2-1, with D perhaps TRBD2 (6 bases). The CDR3 spans 13 residues. Germline CDR1 reads SQVTM; CDR2 reads ANQGSEA. The V end lost 6 bases, the J end lost 2 bases, and 11 bases lay between the germline ends. The CDR3 DNA reads TGCAGCGTAATTAGCGGTACCTACAATGAGCAGTTCTTC. Translation: CSVISGTYNEQFF.

This CDR3 reads CASSLKGDRVSNEQYF. The CDR3 nucleotides are TGTGCCAGCAGCCTAAAGGGCGACAGGGTCAGCAACGAGCAGTACTTC. This chain joins TRBV7-9 and TRBJ2-7; 7 nucleotides align to TRBD1. The CDR3 runs 16 residues. Looked up from germline, CDR1 is SEHNR and CDR2 is FQNEAQ (reference sequence). V lost 5 bases to trimming and J lost 5 bases; unmatched junction nucleotides: 15. Together with reference TRBV7-9 and TRBJ2-7, the CDR3 gives the full variable domain: DTGVSQNPRHKITKRGQNVTFRCDPISEHNRLYWYRQTLGQGPEFLTYFQNEAQLEKSRLLSDRFSAERPKGSFSTLEIQRTEQGDSAMYLCASSLKGDRVSNEQYFGPGTRLTVT.

The chain combines TRBV4-1 with TRBJ1-1; a weak D match, TRBD1 (5 bases). This CDR3 is built from 15 residues. Germline V gene data show CDR1 as MGHRA and CDR2 as YSYEKL. Trimming left V 6 bases short and J 0 bases short, with 14 bases between. CDR3 loop: CASRGVGGVNTEAFF. CDR3 sequence (DNA): TGCGCCAGCAGGGGGGTGGGAGGGGTGAACACTGAAGCTTTCTTT.

On this clone: Distinct nucleotide sequences in the sample also encode this CDR3. This chain uses TRBV9 with TRBJ1-1; D ambiguous. Germline V gene lookup returns CDR1 SGDLS and CDR2 YYNGEE. The V and J ends lost 4 bases and 1 base respectively, with 8 bases between them. CDR3 length: 13 amino acids. The CDR3 DNA reads TGTGCCAGCAGCCCAGCGGGGAACACTGAAGCTTTCTTT. Translated: CASSPAGNTEAFF. The whole variable domain, filled in from reference TRBV9 and TRBJ1-1, reads DSGVTQTPKHLITATGQRVTLRCSPRSGDLSVYWYQQSLDQGLQFLIQYYNGEERAKGNILERFSAQQFPDLHSELNLSSLELGDSALYFCASSPAGNTEAFFGQGTRLTVV.

This rearrangement joins TRBV11-3 to TRBJ2-2; 9 bases agree with TRBD2. J gave up 4 bases and V 5 bases, and 17 bases lay outside the gene matches. This CDR3 has 19 amino acids. Germline V gene data show CDR1 as SGHNT and CDR2 as YENEEA. The CDR3 DNA reads TGTGCCAGCAGCGAGGCGGGGTGGGGCGGGAGGGCCGGCACCGGGGAGCTGTTTTTT. It is translated as CASSEAGWGGRAGTGELFF.

The V and J genes are TRBV7-2 and TRBJ1-2, with TRBD1 identical over 8 bases. J was trimmed by 6 bases and V by 5 bases; bases with no gene match: 8. Germline V gene data show CDR1 as SGHTA and CDR2 as FQGNSA. This CDR3 region has 14 residues. CDR3 loop: CASSRGWTGNGYTF. Written as DNA, the CDR3 is TGTGCCAGCAGCAGAGGGTGGACAGGGAATGGCTACACCTTC.

The CDR3 DNA follows: TGCAGCGAGGAACCGGGACAGGGAAGTAATAATTCACCCCTCCACTTT. Translation gives CSEEPGQGSNNSPLHF. The V gene is TRBV29-1, the J gene TRBJ1-6, with 9 bases matching TRBD1. CDR1 is SQVTM and CDR2 is ANQGSEA in the germline V gene. The CDR3 loop spans 16 amino acids. V was pared by 7 bases and J by 5 bases, with 12 bases of the junction left unmatched. Supplemented by reference TRBV29-1 and TRBJ1-6, the full variable domain reads SAVISQKPSRDICQRGTSLTIQCQVDSQVTMMFWYRQQPGQSLTLIATANQGSEATYESGFVIDKFPISRPNLTFSTLTVSNMSPEDSSIYLCSEEPGQGSNNSPLHFGNGTRLTVT.

The rearrangement links TRBV7-3 to TRBJ1-1, with D tentatively TRBD1 (6 bases). V lost 6 bases to trimming and J lost 3 bases, with 17 bases between them. CDR1 SGHTA and CDR2 FQGTGA come from the germline V gene. The CDR3 spans 15 residues. The CDR3 DNA follows: TGTGCCAGCAGATTGGAGGGGGGGGACGACACTGAAGCTTTCTTT. Protein sequence: CASRLEGGDDTEAFF.

The V gene is TRBV7-2, the J gene TRBJ2-3; TRBD2 is a possible D gene (6 bases). The V end lost 5 bases, the J end lost 3 bases, and 15 bases lay between the germline ends. The germline V gene has CDR1 SGHTA and CDR2 FQGNSA. The CDR3 covers 15 residues. The CDR3 spells CASSPPGLPTDTQYF. CDR3 DNA: TGTGCCAGCAGCCCCCCCGGACTACCAACAGATACGCAGTATTTT. The full variable domain, rest sourced from reference TRBV7-2 and TRBJ2-3, is GAGVSQSPSNKVTEKGKDVELRCDPISGHTALYWYRQSLGQGLEFLIYFQGNSAPDKSGLPSDRFSAERTGGSVSTLTIQRTQQEDSAVYLCASSPPGLPTDTQYFGPGTRLTVL.